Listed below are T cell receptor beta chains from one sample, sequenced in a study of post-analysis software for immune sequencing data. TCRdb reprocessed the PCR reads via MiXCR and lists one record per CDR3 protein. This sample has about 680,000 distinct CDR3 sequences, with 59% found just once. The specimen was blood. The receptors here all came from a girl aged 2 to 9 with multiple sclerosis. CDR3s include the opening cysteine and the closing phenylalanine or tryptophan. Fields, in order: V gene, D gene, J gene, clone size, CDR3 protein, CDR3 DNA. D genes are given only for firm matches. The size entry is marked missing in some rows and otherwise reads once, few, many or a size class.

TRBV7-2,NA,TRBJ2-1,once,CASRATRGGSSYNEQFF,TGTGCCAGCAGGGCGACTAGAGGGGGGAGCTCCTACAATGAGCAGTTCTTC
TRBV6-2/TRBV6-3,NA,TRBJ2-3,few,CASRNPTDTQYF,TGTGCCAGCAGGAATCCGACAGATACGCAGTATTTT
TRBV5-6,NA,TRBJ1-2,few,CASSLQGGIYYGYTF,TGTGCCAGCAGCTTGCAAGGAGGGATCTACTATGGCTACACCTTC
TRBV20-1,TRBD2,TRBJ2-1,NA,CSARSLWLGTSGWTLYNEQFF,TGCAGTGCTCGGAGCTTGTGGCTAGGGACTAGCGGTTGGACCCTGTACAATGAGCAGTTCTTC
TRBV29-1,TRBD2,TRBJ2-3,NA,CSVAGLAGDGAETDTQYF,TGCAGCGTCGCAGGACTAGCGGGAGACGGGGCCGAAACAGATACGCAGTATTTT
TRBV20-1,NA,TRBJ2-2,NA,CSARDIANTGELFF,TGCAGTGCTAGGGACATCGCGAACACCGGGGAGCTGTTTTTT
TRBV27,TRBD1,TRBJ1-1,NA,CASSLSGGGGLGQGGTEAFF,TGTGCCAGCAGTTTATCAGGGGGAGGAGGTCTCGGACAGGGTGGGACTGAAGCTTTCTTT
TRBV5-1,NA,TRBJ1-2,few,CASSLRPTGSYGYTF,TGCGCCAGCAGCTTGAGACCCACGGGGTCCTATGGCTACACCTTC
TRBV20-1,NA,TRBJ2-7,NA,CSARDTSFSYEQYF,TGCAGTGCTAGAGATACTTCCTTCTCCTACGAGCAGTACTTC
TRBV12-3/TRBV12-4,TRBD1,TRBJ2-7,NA,CASSFRGQGAYEQYF,TGTGCCAGCAGTTTTCGGGGACAGGGGGCGTACGAGCAGTATTTC
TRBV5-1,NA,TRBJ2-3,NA,CASSLVPSSEITDTQYF,TGCGCCAGCAGCTTGGTTCCTAGCTCCGAAATCACAGATACGCAGTATTTT
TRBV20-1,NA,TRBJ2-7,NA,CSARVAHEQYF,TGCAGTGCTAGGGTGGCCCACGAGCAGTACTTC
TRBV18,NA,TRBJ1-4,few,CASSPRQVSTNEKLFF,TGTGCCAGCTCACCGCGGCAGGTGTCAACTAATGAAAAACTGTTTTTT
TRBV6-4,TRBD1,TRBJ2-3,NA,CASSDTTGALTDTQYF,TGTGCCAGCAGTGACACGACAGGGGCTCTCACAGATACGCAGTATTTT
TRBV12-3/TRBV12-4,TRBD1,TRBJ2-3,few,CASSQNTGGWGDTQYF,TGTGCCAGCAGCCAAAACACAGGGGGCTGGGGAGATACGCAGTATTTT
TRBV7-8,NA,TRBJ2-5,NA,CASSSDGTSQETQYF,TGTGCCAGCAGCTCTGACGGGACCTCCCAAGAGACCCAGTACTTC
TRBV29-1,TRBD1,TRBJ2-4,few,CSVEIGGYIQYF,TGCAGCGTTGAGATAGGGGGCTACATTCAGTACTTC
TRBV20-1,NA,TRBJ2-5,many,CSARTAQETQYF,TGCAGTGCTAGGACAGCCCAAGAGACCCAGTACTTC
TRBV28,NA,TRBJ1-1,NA,CASSFPENTEAFF,TGTGCCAGCAGTTTTCCCGAGAACACTGAAGCTTTCTTT
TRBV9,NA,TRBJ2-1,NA,CASRGRSGYNEQFF,TGTGCCAGCAGAGGCCGCTCCGGTTACAATGAGCAGTTCTTC
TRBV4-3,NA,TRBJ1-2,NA,CASSPIVGGYGYTF,TGCGCCAGCAGCCCGATCGTCGGGGGCTATGGCTACACCTTC
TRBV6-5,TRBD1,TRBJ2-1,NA,CASRSGTGDFNEQFF,TGTGCCAGCAGATCCGGGACAGGGGACTTCAATGAGCAGTTCTTC
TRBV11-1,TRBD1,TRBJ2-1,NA,CASSAATTGLWGSRTYNEQFF,TGTGCCAGCAGTGCGGCCACGACAGGGTTGTGGGGGAGCCGAACCTACAATGAGCAGTTCTTC
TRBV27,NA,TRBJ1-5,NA,CASGQTNQPQHF,TGTGCCAGCGGACAGACTAATCAGCCCCAGCATTTT
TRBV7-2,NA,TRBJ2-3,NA,CASSAMVLREALQYF,TGTGCCAGCAGCGCGATGGTCTTGAGGGAAGCCCTGCAGTATTTT
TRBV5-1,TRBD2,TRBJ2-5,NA,CASRLAEIQETQYF,TGCGCCAGCAGACTAGCGGAGATCCAAGAGACCCAGTACTTC
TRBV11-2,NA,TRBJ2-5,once,CASSVPRFPGETQYF,TGTGCCAGCAGCGTGCCCAGGTTTCCAGGGGAGACCCAGTACTTC
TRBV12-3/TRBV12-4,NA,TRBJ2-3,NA,CASSPLDRSTSTDTQYF,TGTGCCAGCAGCCCCCTAGACAGGTCCACTAGCACAGATACGCAGTATTTT
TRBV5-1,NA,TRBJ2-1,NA,CASSLDPPRGEQFF,TGCGCCAGCAGCTTGGACCCACCTAGGGGTGAGCAGTTCTTC
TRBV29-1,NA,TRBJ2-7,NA,CSGKGTYEQYF,TGCAGCGGTAAGGGTACCTACGAGCAGTACTTC
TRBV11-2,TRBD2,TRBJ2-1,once,CASSPSGRAGNEQFF,TGTGCCAGCAGCCCCAGCGGGAGGGCGGGAAATGAGCAGTTCTTC
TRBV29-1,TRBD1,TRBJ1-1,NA,CSVDKDGQGSEAFF,TGCAGCGTTGATAAGGATGGACAGGGATCTGAAGCTTTCTTT
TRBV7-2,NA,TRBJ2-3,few,CASIARDTQYF,TGTGCCAGCATCGCAAGGGATACGCAGTATTTT
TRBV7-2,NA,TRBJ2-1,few,CASSPTLGNEQFF,TGTGCCAGCAGCCCGACCCTGGGCAATGAGCAGTTCTTC
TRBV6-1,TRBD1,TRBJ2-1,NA,CASSEVRTGGLLSYNEQFF,TGTGCCAGCAGTGAAGTAAGGACAGGGGGCCTCCTCTCCTACAATGAGCAGTTCTTC
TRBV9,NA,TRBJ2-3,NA,CASSPRPSEADTQYF,TGTGCCAGCAGCCCCCGTCCTTCAGAGGCAGATACGCAGTATTTT
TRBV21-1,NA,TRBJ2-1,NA,CASSAYRGPRYNEQFF,TGTGCCAGCAGCGCCTACAGGGGCCCCCGTTACAATGAGCAGTTCTTC
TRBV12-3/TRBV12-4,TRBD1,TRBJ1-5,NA,CASSLEGGWTGPQHF,TGTGCCAGCAGTTTAGAGGGGGGTTGGACAGGGCCCCAGCATTTT
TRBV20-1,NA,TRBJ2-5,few,CSARDWRGQETQYF,TGCAGTGCTAGAGATTGGCGTGGGCAAGAGACCCAGTACTTC
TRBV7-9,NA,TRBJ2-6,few,CASSHHGETGANVLTF,TGTGCCAGCAGCCACCACGGGGAGACGGGGGCCAACGTCCTGACTTTC
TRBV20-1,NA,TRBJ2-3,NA,CSARGSPADTQYF,TGCAGTGCTAGAGGGTCTCCGGCAGATACGCAGTATTTT
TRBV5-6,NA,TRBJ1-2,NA,CASSLTGFNYGYTF,TGTGCCAGCAGCTTAACAGGTTTCAACTATGGCTACACCTTC
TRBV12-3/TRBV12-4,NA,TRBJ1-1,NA,CASSPPGRSRMNTEAFF,TGTGCCAGCAGCCCCCCCGGAAGATCCCGCATGAACACTGAAGCTTTCTTT
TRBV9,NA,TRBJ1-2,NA,CASSVGTANYGYTF,TGTGCCAGCAGCGTCGGAACGGCTAACTATGGCTACACCTTC
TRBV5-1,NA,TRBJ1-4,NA,CASRLPRRSEKLFF,TGCGCCAGCAGGCTCCCACGGCGAAGTGAAAAACTGTTTTTT
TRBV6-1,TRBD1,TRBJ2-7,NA,CASSVRDRDSYEQYF,TGTGCCAGCAGTGTCCGGGACAGGGACTCCTACGAGCAGTACTTC
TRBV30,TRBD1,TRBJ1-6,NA,CAWKGAPDNSPLHF,TGTGCCTGGAAGGGGGCACCGGATAATTCACCCCTCCACTTT
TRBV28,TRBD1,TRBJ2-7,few,CASHPGGPTYEQYF,TGTGCCAGCCACCCAGGGGGCCCAACCTACGAGCAGTACTTC
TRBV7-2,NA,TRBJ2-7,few,CASSLVGGHEQYF,TGTGCCAGCAGCTTAGTGGGGGGCCACGAGCAGTACTTC
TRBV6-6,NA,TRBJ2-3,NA,CASSYSATGPSTDTQYF,TGTGCCAGCAGTTACTCTGCGACAGGTCCTAGCACAGATACGCAGTATTTT
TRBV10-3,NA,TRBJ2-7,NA,CAISEKYGQYF,TGTGCCATCAGTGAAAAGTACGGGCAGTACTTC
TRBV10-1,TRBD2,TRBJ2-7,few,CAWGGSYEQYF,TGCGCCTGGGGGGGGAGCTACGAGCAGTACTTC
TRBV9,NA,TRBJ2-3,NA,CASSVGIGGEVADTQYF,TGTGCCAGCAGCGTAGGTATCGGGGGCGAGGTGGCAGATACGCAGTATTTT
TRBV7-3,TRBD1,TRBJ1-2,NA,CASSLTGGPTGGYTF,TGTGCCAGCAGCCTAACAGGGGGTCCCACCGGGGGCTACACCTTC